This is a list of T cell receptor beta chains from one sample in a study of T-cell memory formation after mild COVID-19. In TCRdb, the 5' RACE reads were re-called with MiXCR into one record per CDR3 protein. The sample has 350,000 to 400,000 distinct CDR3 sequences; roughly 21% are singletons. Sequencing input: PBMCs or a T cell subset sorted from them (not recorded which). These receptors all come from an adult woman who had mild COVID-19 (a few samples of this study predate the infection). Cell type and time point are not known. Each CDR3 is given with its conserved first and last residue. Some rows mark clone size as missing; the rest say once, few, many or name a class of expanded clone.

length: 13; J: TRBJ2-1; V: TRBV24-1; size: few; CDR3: CATSADSYNEQFF
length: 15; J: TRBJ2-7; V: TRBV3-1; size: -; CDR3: CASSQGLAANYEQYF
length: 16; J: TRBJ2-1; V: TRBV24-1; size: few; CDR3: CATSDFLGSGSYEQFF
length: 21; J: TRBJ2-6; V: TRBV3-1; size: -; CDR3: CASSQDLVRPEGKPGANVLTF
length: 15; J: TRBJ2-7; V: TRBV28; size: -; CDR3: CASTHRTGGPYEQYF
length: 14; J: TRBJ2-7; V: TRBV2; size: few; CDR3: CASSALGQGYEQYF
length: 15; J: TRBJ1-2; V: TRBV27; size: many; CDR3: CASSTVRSDNYGYTF
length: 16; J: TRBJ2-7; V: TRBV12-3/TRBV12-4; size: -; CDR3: CASSHLGQSGDYEQYF
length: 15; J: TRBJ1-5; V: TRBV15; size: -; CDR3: CATSRGAFSNQPQHF
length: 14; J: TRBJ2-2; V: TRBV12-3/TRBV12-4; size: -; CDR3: CASRGIANTGELFF
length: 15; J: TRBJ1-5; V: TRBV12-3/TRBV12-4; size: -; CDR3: CASSLTVGGAQPQHF
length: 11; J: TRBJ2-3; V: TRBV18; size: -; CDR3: CASSGPHTQYF
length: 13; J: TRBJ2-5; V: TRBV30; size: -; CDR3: CAWSVLSTETQYF
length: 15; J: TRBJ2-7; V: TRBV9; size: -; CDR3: CASSVDSGGSDEQYF
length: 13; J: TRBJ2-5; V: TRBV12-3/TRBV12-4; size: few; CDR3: CASSLRRVETQYF
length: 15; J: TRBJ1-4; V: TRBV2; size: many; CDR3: CASSDSGQRHEKLFF
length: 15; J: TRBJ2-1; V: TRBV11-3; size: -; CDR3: CASSFGGVIWNEQFF
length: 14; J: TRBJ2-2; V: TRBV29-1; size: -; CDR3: CSVAGTVNTGELFF
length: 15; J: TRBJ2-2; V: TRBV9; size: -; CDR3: CASSVRGAEAGELFF
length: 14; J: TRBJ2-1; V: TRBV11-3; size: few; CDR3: CASSGRPSYNEQFF
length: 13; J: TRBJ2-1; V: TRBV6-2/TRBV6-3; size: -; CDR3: CASTDRATVGEFF
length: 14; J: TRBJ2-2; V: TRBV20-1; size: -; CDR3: CSARTSGRGGELFF
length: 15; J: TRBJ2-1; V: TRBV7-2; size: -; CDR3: CASSFRGDPYNEQFF
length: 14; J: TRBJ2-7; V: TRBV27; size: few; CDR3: CASSPTGTAYEQYF
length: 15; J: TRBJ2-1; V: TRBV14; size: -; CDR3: CASSLWGLETNEQFF
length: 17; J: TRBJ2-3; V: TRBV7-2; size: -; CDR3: CASSPTSGTRPTDTQYF
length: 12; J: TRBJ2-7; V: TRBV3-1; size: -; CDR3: CASSHRQYEQYF
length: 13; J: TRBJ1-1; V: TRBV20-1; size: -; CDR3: CSARGGTGYEAFF
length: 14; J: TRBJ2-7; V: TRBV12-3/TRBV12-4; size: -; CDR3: CASSLDSLSYEQYF